Listed below are T cell receptor beta chains from one sample, sequenced in a study of blood T cell repertoires in COVID-19. Clones were read by immunoSEQ multiplex PCR, and TCRdb kept only the in-frame ones, dropping some. The sample lists approximately 300,000 clones; 70% to 90% were seen once. The specimen sequenced was peripheral blood. Receptors were obtained from a man younger than 35 who had recovered from COVID-19. The CDR3 runs from the conserved cysteine through the conserved F or W. D genes are given only for firm matches. The size of a clone is reported for some rows only, either as once, few or many, or as a class for expanded clones.

>TRBJ2-5|TRBD1|-|TRBV19
TGTGCCAGTAGTTTACAAAACGGGACAGGGATCCGAGAGACCCAGTACTTC
CASSLQNGTGIRETQYF
>TRBJ1-4|-|-|TRBV5-6
TGTGCCAGCAGCTCCCTGCGGGGGGCTCGGGAAAAACTGTTTTTT
CASSSLRGAREKLFF
>TRBJ2-2|TRBD1|-|TRBV7-3
TGTGCCAGCAGCTTAAGTTTTGGACAGGGCATCACCGGGGAGCTGTTTTTT
CASSLSFGQGITGELFF
>TRBJ2-2|TRBD2|few|TRBV9
TGTGCCAGCAGCGCCCGGACTAGCGAGAACACCGGGGAGCTGTTTTTT
CASSARTSENTGELFF
>TRBJ1-5|TRBD1|-|TRBV9
TGTGCCAGCAGCGTTACAGGGGGCATTCAGCCCCAGCATTTT
CASSVTGGIQPQHF
>TRBJ2-2|-|-|TRBV5-4
TGTGCCAGCAGTCGCACCGGGGAGCTGTTTTTT
CASSRTGELFF
>TRBJ1-1|-|-|TRBV7-9
TGTGCCAGCAGCTTACTAGAGAACACTGAAGCTTTCTTT
CASSLLENTEAFF
>TRBJ2-3|-|-|TRBV7-2
TGTGCCAGCAGCAGGGCTCCGGCCGGGGTTCGAGGTACGCAGTATTTT
CASSRAPAGVRGTQYF
>TRBJ2-7|-|once|TRBV4-1
TGCGCCAGCAGCCACGACTTCCCTGATTCCTACGAGCAGTACTTC
CASSHDFPDSYEQYF
>TRBJ2-2|TRBD1|-|TRBV9
TGTGCCAGCAGCGGTGAGGACAGGGCCCCCGGGGAGCTGTTTTTT
CASSGEDRAPGELFF
>TRBJ1-1|TRBD1|-|TRBV19
TGTGCCAGTACCCAGGGGGAAAGCCTGAACACTGAAGCTTTCTTT
CASTQGESLNTEAFF
>TRBJ2-6|-|-|TRBV19
TGTGCCAGTACCCCTAGCACTGGGGCCAACGTCCTGACTTTC
CASTPSTGANVLTF
>TRBJ1-4|TRBD1|-|TRBV2
TGTGCCAGCCAACCGGGACAGGGGGTAACTAATGAAAAACTGTTTTTT
CASQPGQGVTNEKLFF
>TRBJ1-1|TRBD1|-|TRBV4-1
TGCGCCAGCAGCCACCCTAGGTGGACAGGGACAATGAGCACTGAAGCTTTCTTT
CASSHPRWTGTMSTEAFF
>TRBJ2-7|TRBD2|-|TRBV14
TGTGCCAGCAGCTATAGACCACTAGCGGGATACGAGCAGTACTTC
CASSYRPLAGYEQYF
>TRBJ2-7|-|-|TRBV30
TGTGCCTGGAGTTCTGGGGCTTTTACCTACGAGCAGTACTTC
CAWSSGAFTYEQYF
>TRBJ2-2|TRBD1|-|TRBV18
TGTGCCAGCTCACGATGGACAGGGGGCCCCACCGGGGAGCTGTTTTTT
CASSRWTGGPTGELFF
>TRBJ2-5|-|few|TRBV5-4
TGTGCCAGCAGCTTGCGTGGGGAGGAGACCCAGTACTTC
CASSLRGEETQYF
>TRBJ1-1|-|-|TRBV7-9
TGTGCCAGCAGTTCGGGGAGGGGGAGGAACACTGAAGCTTTCTTT
CASSSGRGRNTEAFF
>TRBJ2-2|-|-|TRBV6-6
TGTGCCAGTAGCGGTCCACCGAACACCGGGGAGCTGTTTTTT
CASSGPPNTGELFF
>TRBJ1-2|-|-|TRBV2
TGTGCCAGCAGGACGGGGAATACTGGCTACACCTTC
CASRTGNTGYTF
>TRBJ2-1|TRBD2|-|TRBV18
TGTGCCAGCTCACCACGAGAGACCGGCGGGAGGTCCTACAATGAGCAGTTCTTC
CASSPRETGGRSYNEQFF
>TRBJ2-1|-|-|TRBV5-1
TGCGCCAGCAGCTTGGGACAGGGCGGGGATGAGCAGTTCTTC
CASSLGQGGDEQFF
>TRBJ2-3|TRBD2|-|TRBV6-6
TGTGCCAGCAGTCCCCTTGGTAGCGGGAGGAAGGATACGCAGTATTTT
CASSPLGSGRKDTQYF
>TRBJ1-2|-|-|TRBV15
TGTGCCACCAGCAGAGACCGCCGACAGGATGATGGCTACACCTTC
CATSRDRRQDDGYTF
>TRBJ2-7|-|-|TRBV18
TGTGCCAGCTCACCACCGACAGACGGCTCCTACGAGCAGTACTTC
CASSPPTDGSYEQYF
>TRBJ2-5|TRBD2|-|TRBV6-5
TGTGCCAGCACCTTGGGGGGGAAGGAGACCCAGTACTTC
CASTLGGKETQYF
>TRBJ2-7|-|-|TRBV27
TGTGCCAGCAGTGCCGCGGGTTACGACGAGCAGTACTTC
CASSAAGYDEQYF
>TRBJ1-2|TRBD1|-|TRBV6-6
TGTGCCAGCAGCCCCGACAGGGGCTATGGCTACACCTTC
CASSPDRGYGYTF
>TRBJ2-4|-|-|TRBV7-9
TGTGCCAGCAGCTTAGTGTGGACCGGGCAGGGGTTAGCCAAAAACATTCAGTACTTC
CASSLVWTGQGLAKNIQYF
>TRBJ1-1|TRBD1|-|TRBV9
TGTGCCAGCAGCGGGGACAGGGAAACGGGTGAAGCTTTCTTT
CASSGDRETGEAFF
>TRBJ1-4|TRBD1|-|TRBV12-5
TGTGCTAGTGGTTTGGCCCGTGGACAGGTCGGGATTGAAAAACTGTTTTTT
CASGLARGQVGIEKLFF